A selection of T cell receptor beta chains follows, all from one sample in a study of blood T cell repertoires in COVID-19. Only in-frame clones appear in the TCRdb table, and some are missing; sequencing was by immunoSEQ multiplex PCR. The top ten hold approximately 40% of the sample, which has about 82,000 clones, 78% seen once. Source material: peripheral blood. These receptors originate from a man aged 55 to 70 with COVID-19, enrolled during active disease. Each CDR3 is given with its conserved first and last residue. A D gene is named only where the DNA matches it firmly. Some rows have no size entry. The others give once, few or many, or a class for an expanded clone.

J,D,V,length,size,CDR3,DNA
TRBJ2-6,.,TRBV6-2/TRBV6-3,18,.,CASSPQDSPVRGANVLTF,TGTGCCAGCAGCCCTCAGGACAGTCCTGTAAGGGGGGCCAACGTCCTGACTTTC
TRBJ1-1,.,TRBV7-9,13,.,CASSLVGLREAFF,TGTGCCAGCAGCTTAGTAGGCCTCCGGGAGGCTTTCTTT
TRBJ2-5,TRBD2,TRBV2,17,.,CASSEVLAGALGETQYF,TGTGCCAGCAGTGAAGTCCTAGCGGGGGCCCTAGGGGAGACCCAGTACTTC
TRBJ2-7,TRBD1,TRBV2,15,few,CASSVSGTGYNEQYF,TGTGCCAGCAGTGTGTCCGGGACAGGGTATAACGAGCAGTACTTC
TRBJ2-7,.,TRBV14,16,.,CASSQVPGVAPSEQYF,TGTGCCAGCAGCCAGGTCCCCGGGGTCGCTCCTAGCGAGCAGTACTTC
TRBJ2-1,.,TRBV6-1,17,.,CASSERKGVVSYNEQFF,TGTGCCAGCAGTGAACGTAAGGGGGTGGTTTCCTACAATGAGCAGTTCTTC
TRBJ2-3,.,TRBV4-3,14,.,CASSQDVTTDTQYF,TGCGCCAGCAGCCAAGATGTAACTACAGATACGCAGTATTTT
TRBJ1-2,.,TRBV12-5,14,.,CASGLVDTWGGYTF,TGTGCTAGTGGTTTGGTGGACACCTGGGGTGGCTACACCTTC
TRBJ1-2,TRBD1,TRBV5-3,14,.,CARSGVEGAGGYTF,TGTGCCAGAAGCGGGGTTGAGGGGGCGGGTGGCTACACCTTC
TRBJ1-1,.,TRBV6-4,14,.,CASSQTLGNTEAFF,TGTGCCAGCAGTCAGACACTGGGGAACACTGAAGCTTTCTTT
TRBJ2-2,TRBD1,TRBV9,17,.,CASSGARTGGSTGELFF,TGTGCCAGCAGCGGAGCCCGGACAGGGGGCAGCACCGGGGAGCTGTTTTTT
TRBJ1-2,.,TRBV5-4,13,.,CASSLDRNYGYTF,TGTGCCAGCAGCTTAGACAGAAACTATGGCTACACCTTC
TRBJ2-2,.,TRBV14,16,few,CASSQDKGANTGELFF,TGTGCCAGCAGCCAAGACAAGGGGGCGAACACCGGGGAGCTGTTTTTT
TRBJ2-2,.,TRBV10-3,11,.,CAISEYGELFF,TGTGCCATCAGTGAATACGGGGAACTGTTTTTT
TRBJ1-1,TRBD1,TRBV6-5,15,.,CASSLNRGPYTEAFF,TGTGCCAGCAGCCTAAACAGGGGGCCGTACACTGAAGCTTTCTTT
TRBJ2-1,TRBD2,TRBV10-3,15,.,CAISLAASSYNEQFF,TGTGCCATCAGTCTAGCGGCCAGCTCCTACAATGAGCAGTTCTTC
TRBJ1-1,.,TRBV12-5,13,.,CASGLVAAGEAFF,TGTGCTAGTGGTTTGGTGGCGGCCGGTGAAGCTTTCTTT
TRBJ2-6,.,TRBV28,15,.,CASRLQGTGANVLTF,TGTGCCAGCAGGCTGCAGGGTACTGGGGCCAACGTCCTGACTTTC
TRBJ2-1,.,TRBV7-8,18,.,CASSLGHWAVGLHNEQFF,TGTGCCAGCAGCTTAGGTCACTGGGCAGTGGGGCTCCACAATGAGCAGTTCTTC
TRBJ2-7,.,TRBV7-9,13,.,CASSFPARHEQYF,TGTGCCAGCAGCTTCCCCGCGAGGCACGAGCAGTACTTC
TRBJ1-6,.,TRBV25-1,15,.,CASSESTGRNSPLHF,TGTGCCAGCAGTGAATCAACAGGGAGAAATTCACCCCTCCACTTT
TRBJ2-3,.,TRBV5-1,16,.,CASSLGWGRRTDTQYF,TGCGCCAGCAGCTTGGGATGGGGGCGACGGACAGATACGCAGTATTTT
TRBJ1-3,.,TRBV13,14,.,CASSTRLGVGTIYF,TGTGCCAGCAGCACCCGGCTCGGGGTGGGCACCATATATTTT
TRBJ2-2,.,TRBV19,17,.,CASSIDPGLMNTGELFF,TGTGCCAGTAGTATAGATCCCGGACTGATGAACACCGGGGAGCTGTTTTTT
TRBJ1-2,.,TRBV29-1,14,.,CSVESRGKGHGYTF,TGCAGCGTTGAATCTCGTGGAAAGGGGCATGGCTACACCTTC
TRBJ2-7,.,TRBV13,13,.,CASSLLGRYEQYF,TGTGCCAGCAGCCTACTTGGTCGTTACGAGCAGTACTTC
TRBJ1-2,.,TRBV4-2,13,.,CASSQDIGSGYTF,TGTGCCAGCAGCCAAGATATAGGGAGTGGCTACACCTTC
TRBJ1-1,.,TRBV25-1,16,.,CASSQGTVSMNTEAFF,TGTGCCAGCAGTCAAGGTACAGTGAGCATGAACACTGAAGCTTTCTTT
TRBJ1-1,.,TRBV19,15,.,CASSIVGRLWTEAFF,TGTGCCAGTAGTATAGTTGGCAGGCTGTGGACTGAAGCTTTCTTT
TRBJ1-2,.,TRBV4-2,13,.,CASSQDGGGGYTF,TGTGCCAGCAGCCAAGATGGGGGGGGTGGCTACACCTTC
TRBJ1-2,.,TRBV3-1/TRBV3-2,14,.,CASSPMGGDYGYTF,TGTGCCAGCAGCCCTATGGGGGGAGACTATGGCTACACCTTC
TRBJ2-7,TRBD2,TRBV11-3,14,.,CASRMGLAGDEQYF,TGTGCCAGCAGGATGGGACTAGCGGGAGACGAGCAGTACTTC
TRBJ2-6,.,TRBV2,15,.,CASLSQFSGANVLTF,TGTGCCAGCCTTTCGCAGTTCTCTGGGGCCAACGTCCTGACTTTC
TRBJ2-1,TRBD2,TRBV2,14,few,CASSPTSGANEQFF,TGTGCCAGCAGTCCGACTAGCGGGGCCAATGAGCAGTTCTTC
TRBJ1-4,.,TRBV12-5,14,.,CASGPGFTNEKLFF,TGTGCTAGTGGCCCAGGGTTCACTAATGAAAAACTGTTTTTT
TRBJ1-6,.,TRBV9,15,.,CASSVDTSYNSPLHF,TGTGCCAGCAGCGTAGACACCTCCTATAATTCACCCCTCCACTTT
TRBJ2-7,TRBD1,TRBV6-6,15,.,CASSPGQGKVHEQYF,TGTGCCAGCAGTCCGGGACAGGGAAAGGTACACGAGCAGTACTTC
TRBJ1-6,TRBD1,TRBV4-1,14,.,CATSGDRENSPLHF,TGCGCCACTTCGGGGGACAGGGAGAATTCACCCCTCCACTTT
TRBJ2-3,.,TRBV19,15,.,CASSNTAAGTDTQYF,TGTGCCAGTAGTAACACAGCCGCAGGGACAGATACGCAGTATTTT
TRBJ2-7,.,TRBV5-1,14,.,CASSLTQRYYEQYF,TGCGCCAGCAGCCTGACGCAGCGATACTACGAGCAGTACTTC
TRBJ2-2,.,TRBV6-2/TRBV6-3,17,.,CASSPSRGEVDTGELFF,TGTGCCAGCAGTCCCTCGCGAGGGGAGGTAGACACCGGGGAGCTGTTTTTT
TRBJ2-7,TRBD1,TRBV6-5,15,.,CAVPGQGDPTYEQYF,TGTGCCGTTCCGGGACAGGGGGACCCAACCTACGAGCAGTACTTC
TRBJ2-7,TRBD2,TRBV5-5,17,.,CASSPRLAGASSYEQYF,TGTGCCAGCAGCCCTAGACTAGCGGGAGCGTCCTCCTACGAGCAGTACTTC
TRBJ1-5,.,TRBV28,12,.,CASGQSNQPQHF,TGTGCCAGCGGACAGAGCAATCAGCCCCAGCATTTT
TRBJ2-4,.,TRBV7-8,17,.,CASSLEGTPRPRDIQYF,TGTGCCAGCAGCTTAGAGGGCACTCCCCGTCCGAGGGACATTCAGTACTTC
TRBJ2-7,.,TRBV13,12,.,CASSSHLREQYF,TGTGCCAGCAGCTCACACTTGAGGGAGCAGTACTTC
TRBJ2-5,TRBD2,TRBV9,14,.,CASSPSGGAETQYF,TGTGCCAGCAGCCCCAGCGGGGGGGCAGAGACCCAGTACTTC